The rows below give T cell receptor beta chains drawn from one sample of a study of blood T cell repertoires in COVID-19. The data were produced by immunoSEQ multiplex PCR, yet TCRdb's version contains in-frame clones alone and is incomplete. The data contain just over 300,000 clones, around 89% of them singletons. The source material was PBMCs or T cells enriched from blood (not recorded which). The receptor source for this set is a woman younger than 30 with acute COVID-19. CDR3s include the opening cysteine and the closing phenylalanine or tryptophan. Each record gives: clone size, J gene, D gene, V gene, CDR3 DNA, CDR3 protein. The D gene is left open where the match is weak. A clone size is listed for some rows: how often the clone was seen (once, few, many), or a class if it is expanded.

size: NA; J: TRBJ2-7; D: TRBD2; V: TRBV6-5; DNA: TGTGCCAGCATGATCGGCGGGAGTAGCGACGAGCAGTACTTC; CDR3: CASMIGGSSDEQYF
size: NA; J: TRBJ2-1; D: TRBD2; V: TRBV2; DNA: TGTGCCAGCCTCCCGGGACTAGCGGGAGGCCCAAGGGCCTACAATGAGCAGTTCTTC; CDR3: CASLPGLAGGPRAYNEQFF
size: NA; J: TRBJ2-7; D: NA; V: TRBV28; DNA: TGTGCCAGCATCCTCCAAGGGGGCTCCTACGAGCAGTACTTC; CDR3: CASILQGGSYEQYF
size: NA; J: TRBJ1-3; D: TRBD1; V: TRBV6-5; DNA: TGTGCCAGCAGTTACGACAGGGGTAGAGGAAACACCATATATTTT; CDR3: CASSYDRGRGNTIYF
size: NA; J: TRBJ2-7; D: NA; V: TRBV6-5; DNA: TGTGCCAGCAGTTCCACAGGGGAGGCCGGCTACGAGCAGTACTTC; CDR3: CASSSTGEAGYEQYF
size: NA; J: TRBJ2-3; D: TRBD2; V: TRBV5-8; DNA: TGTGCCAGCAGCTTTAGGACTAGCGGTCCCAGGGCCACAGATACGCAGTATTTT; CDR3: CASSFRTSGPRATDTQYF
size: NA; J: TRBJ1-5; D: TRBD1; V: TRBV28; DNA: TGTGCCAGCAGCCGAGACAGGGTCCCTCATCAGCCCCAGCATTTT; CDR3: CASSRDRVPHQPQHF
size: NA; J: TRBJ2-7; D: TRBD1; V: TRBV28; DNA: TGTGCCAGCAGTAGGACAGGGGGCGCGTCCTACGAGCAGTACTTC; CDR3: CASSRTGGASYEQYF
size: once; J: TRBJ2-3; D: TRBD2; V: TRBV29-1; DNA: TGCAGCGCTAGACCCACTAGCGGGAGCACAGATACGCAGTATTTT; CDR3: CSARPTSGSTDTQYF
size: once; J: TRBJ2-3; D: NA; V: TRBV4-1; DNA: TGCGCCAGCAGCCAAGACGAGAGTTCGGCAGATACGCAGTATTTT; CDR3: CASSQDESSADTQYF
size: NA; J: TRBJ1-3; D: NA; V: TRBV6-5; DNA: TGTGCCAGCAGCTGGACAGTTTCTGGAAACACCATATATTTT; CDR3: CASSWTVSGNTIYF
size: NA; J: TRBJ1-1; D: NA; V: TRBV5-1; DNA: TGCGCCAGCAGCGAAATTCCAGGGAGGGAGACTGAAGCTTTCTTT; CDR3: CASSEIPGRETEAFF
size: once; J: TRBJ1-3; D: NA; V: TRBV21-1; DNA: TGTGCCAGCAGCCAAGACAGGCCCGCTTTTGGAAACACCATATATTTT; CDR3: CASSQDRPAFGNTIYF
size: NA; J: TRBJ1-1; D: TRBD1; V: TRBV28; DNA: TGTGCCAGCAGTTTCACAGGGGCGGACACTGAAGCTTTCTTT; CDR3: CASSFTGADTEAFF
size: NA; J: TRBJ1-5; D: TRBD1; V: TRBV30; DNA: TGTGCCTGGGCCGAGACAGGGAACCAGCCCCAGCATTTT; CDR3: CAWAETGNQPQHF
size: NA; J: TRBJ2-5; D: NA; V: TRBV30; DNA: TGTGCCTGGAGCTCAAGCCCCATACAAGAGACCCAGTACTTC; CDR3: CAWSSSPIQETQYF
size: NA; J: TRBJ2-2; D: TRBD2; V: TRBV12-5; DNA: TGTGCTAGTGGTCTGGGACTAGAGAACACCGGGGAGCTGTTTTTT; CDR3: CASGLGLENTGELFF
size: NA; J: TRBJ2-2; D: TRBD1; V: TRBV5-1; DNA: TGCGCCAGCAGCTTGCCCGGGACAGGGAACACCGGGGAGCTGTTTTTT; CDR3: CASSLPGTGNTGELFF
size: NA; J: TRBJ1-6; D: NA; V: TRBV5-1; DNA: TGCGCCAGCAGCTTTAAGTGGAGCTCCTATAATTCACCCCTCCACTTT; CDR3: CASSFKWSSYNSPLHF
size: NA; J: TRBJ2-3; D: NA; V: TRBV5-6; DNA: TGTGCCAGCAGCTCCGGGACTGCGATTAAAGATACGCAGTATTTT; CDR3: CASSSGTAIKDTQYF
size: NA; J: TRBJ1-5; D: NA; V: TRBV21-1; DNA: TGTGCCAGCAGCAAAGGAGAGGATGGTTATTATAGCAATCAGCCCCAGCATTTT; CDR3: CASSKGEDGYYSNQPQHF
size: NA; J: TRBJ2-7; D: NA; V: TRBV14; DNA: TGTGCCAGCAGCCAAGTGATTTCCGGGAAGAGCTACGAGCAGTACTTC; CDR3: CASSQVISGKSYEQYF
size: NA; J: TRBJ2-1; D: NA; V: TRBV19; DNA: TGTGCCAGTGGAAGGGCAGAGGGCTCAGTCAATGAGCAGTTCTTC; CDR3: CASGRAEGSVNEQFF
size: NA; J: TRBJ2-3; D: TRBD2; V: TRBV7-3; DNA: TGTGCCAGCAGCCCCGGGACTAGCGACAGCACAGATACGCAGTATTTT; CDR3: CASSPGTSDSTDTQYF